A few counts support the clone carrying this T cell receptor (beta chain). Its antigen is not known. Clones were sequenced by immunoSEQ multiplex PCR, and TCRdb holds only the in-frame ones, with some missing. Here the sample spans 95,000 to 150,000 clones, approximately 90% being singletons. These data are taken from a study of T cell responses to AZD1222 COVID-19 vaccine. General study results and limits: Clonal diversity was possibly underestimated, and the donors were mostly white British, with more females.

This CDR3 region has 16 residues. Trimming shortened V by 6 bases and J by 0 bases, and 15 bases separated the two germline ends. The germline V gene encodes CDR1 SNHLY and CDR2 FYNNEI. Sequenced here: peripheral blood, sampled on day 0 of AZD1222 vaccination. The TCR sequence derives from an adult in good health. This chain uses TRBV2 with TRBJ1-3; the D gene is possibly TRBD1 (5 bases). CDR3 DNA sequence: TGTGCCAGCAGGGTAATTACAGGTGACTCTGGAAACACCATATATTTT. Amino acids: CASRVITGDSGNTIYF.